These 15 T cell receptor beta chains originate from one sample sequenced in a study of neurological immune-mediated disorders. TCRdb reprocessed the 5' RACE reads via MiXCR and lists one record per CDR3 protein. The sample lists about 65,000 distinct CDR3 sequences, roughly 3.7% seen once, with 2.6% in the top ten. Sequenced sample: PBMCs. These TCRs come from a man aged 50-59 years with multiple sclerosis.

The sample holds many counts of this clonotype. The chain recombines TRBV5-1 with TRBJ1-1; TRBD1 aligns across 7 bases. This CDR3 region has 14 residues. CDR1 and CDR2 from the germline V gene are SGHRS and YFSETQ. V dropped 4 bases and J dropped 5; count of bases not matched to a gene: 8. CDR3 amino acids: CASSIQGQQTEAFF. The CDR3 nucleotides read TGCGCCAGCAGCATCCAGGGACAGCAGACTGAAGCTTTCTTT.

This clonotype was observed a handful of times. A much bigger clone sits one base away, suggesting this may be a read error. CDR3 sequence (DNA): TGCGCCAGCAGTGGGGGCGGTAAACAAGAGACCCAGTACTTC. It is translated as CASSGGGKQETQYF. The chain has TRBV5-1 and TRBJ2-5; D might be TRBD1 (6 bases). The ends were cut back, 5 bases at V and 2 bases at J, with 13 bases in the middle. Germline loops: CDR1 SGHRS, CDR2 YFSETQ. The CDR3 sequence is 14 residues long. Supplemented by reference TRBV5-1 and TRBJ2-5, the full variable domain reads KAGVTQTPRYLIKTRGQQVTLSCSPISGHRSVSWYQQTPGQGLQFLFEYFSETQRNKGNFPGRFSGRQFSNSRSEMNVSTLELGDSALYLCASSGGGKQETQYFGPGTRLLVL.

This clonotype was detected many times. The V and J genes are TRBV7-8 and TRBJ1-2; D might be TRBD1 (6 bases). Per the germline V gene, CDR1 is SGHVS and CDR2 is FQNEAQ. Trimming cost V 4 bases and J 8 bases, with 20 bases left between them. The CDR3 loop spans 15 amino acids. The CDR3 is CASSSEGGRLGGYTF. The CDR3 bases are TGTGCCAGCAGCTCAGAGGGGGGGCGTTTAGGGGGCTACACCTTC. Drawing the rest from reference TRBV7-8 and TRBJ1-2, the complete variable domain is GAGVSQSPRYKVAKRGQDVALRCDPISGHVSLFWYQQALGQGPEFLTYFQNEAQLDKSGLPSDRFFAERPEGSVSTLKIQRTQQEDSAVYLCASSSEGGRLGGYTFGSGTRLTVV.

Note on this clonotype: Germline is not matched at one junction end, which may reflect a read error. The J gene is TRBJ1-5, the V gene TRBV4-3; D is unresolved. Germline lookup yields CDR1 LGHNA and CDR2 YSLEER. The CDR3 has 14 amino acids. DNA for the CDR3: TGCGCCAGCAGCCAAGTGTTCGGATACCAGCCCCAGAATTTT. Its protein product is CASSQVFGYQPQNF.

This clonotype occurred many times. The CDR3 nucleotides are TGCAGTGCTAGAGATGCAGGGGGACCTGGGGCCAACGTCCTGACTTTC. Its protein product is CSARDAGGPGANVLTF. The chain has TRBV20-1 and TRBJ2-6, with 7 bases fitting TRBD1. Per the germline V gene, CDR1 is DFQATT and CDR2 is SNEGSKA (reference sequence). The CDR3 totals 16 residues. Trimming took 0 bases from V and 2 from J; bases not matched to a gene: 4.

This clonotype showed up many times. The chain has TRBV2 and TRBJ2-1; TRBD1 aligns across 8 bases. J gave up 6 bases and V 3 bases, and 7 bases lay outside the gene matches. CDR3 length: 15 residues. Germline CDR1 is SNHLY and CDR2 is FYNNEI. The CDR3 DNA follows: TGTGCCAGCAGTGATCAGGGGGCTTTTGTCAATGAGCAGTTCTTC. This codes for CASSDQGAFVNEQFF.

Ten or more counts support this clonotype. The chain joins TRBV5-1 to TRBJ2-1; D gene ambiguous. Germline CDR1 reads SGHRS; CDR2 reads YFSETQ. The CDR3 totals 16 residues. V lost 4 bases and J lost 3, with 17 bases in between. The CDR3 coding sequence is TGCGCCAGCAGCCCTGTGGTCCTCAGTGGCTACAATGAGCAGTTCTTC. Translated: CASSPVVLSGYNEQFF. The complete variable domain, with remaining parts taken from reference TRBV5-1 and TRBJ2-1, reads KAGVTQTPRYLIKTRGQQVTLSCSPISGHRSVSWYQQTPGQGLQFLFEYFSETQRNKGNFPGRFSGRQFSNSRSEMNVSTLELGDSALYLCASSPVVLSGYNEQFFGPGTRLTVL.

This clonotype was recorded once. The final CDR3 position lacks the conserved phenylalanine or tryptophan, pointing to a likely read error. This rearrangement joins TRBV5-1 to TRBJ1-1; possible D gene TRBD1, 6 bases. Per germline, CDR1 SGHRS and CDR2 YFSETQ. This CDR3 comprises 13 residues. Between the trimmed V and J ends, which lost 7 bases and 6 bases, there was a span of 16 bases. Here the CDR3 reads CASGGAIGAEAFY. In DNA, the CDR3 is TGCGCCAGCGGGGGGGCGATAGGAGCTGAAGCTTTCTAT.

This clonotype came up many times. V usage is TRBV20-1 and J usage is TRBJ1-1, with a weak D call TRBD1 (5 bases). In germline, CDR1 is DFQATT, CDR2 SNEGSKA (reference sequence). The ends were cut back, 0 bases at V and 11 bases at J, with 13 bases in the middle. The CDR3 is 12 residues long. CDR3 coding DNA: TGCAGTGCTAGAGACCGCGGCAGGGAGGCTTTCTTT. Translating gives CSARDRGREAFF.

There are many counts of this clonotype. This chain connects TRBV5-1 to TRBJ2-7; D may be TRBD2 (5 bases). CDR1 SGHRS and CDR2 YFSETQ come from the germline V gene. Between the trimmed V and J ends, which lost 4 bases and 2 bases, there was a span of 13 bases. The CDR3 is 14 amino acids. The CDR3, as DNA: TGCGCCAGCAGCCCACGGACTGAGACCTACGAGCAGTACTTC. Protein: CASSPRTETYEQYF.

This clonotype came up many times. One junction end disagrees with the germline gene, perhaps due to a read error. The chain employs TRBV3-1 and TRBJ1-2; TRBD1 is a possible D gene (5 bases). The CDR3 covers 20 residues. CDR1 is LGHDT, CDR2 YNNKEL, per germline (reference sequence). In DNA, the CDR3 is TGTGCCAGCAGCCAAGATCGGAGGGGACTGTCCCCGGGCGATACTGATGGCTGCACCTTC. It is translated as CASSQDRRGLSPGDTDGCTF.

Ten or more counts support this clonotype. The chain carries TRBV20-1 and TRBJ2-1, with 9 bases aligning to TRBD2. V gave up 4 bases and J gave up 8 bases; unmatched junction bases: 12. CDR3 length: 15 amino acids. Germline V gives CDR1 DFQATT, CDR2 SNEGSKA (reference sequence). In DNA form, the CDR3 reads TGCAGTGCTATTCGTAGCGGGGGACCCCCGGATGAGCAGTTCTTC. As protein: CSAIRSGGPPDEQFF.

In this sample, this clonotype turned up many times. The V gene is TRBV7-3, the J gene TRBJ2-2; 7 bases map to TRBD2. CDR1 and CDR2 (germline): SGHTA, FQGTGA. There are 15 residues in the CDR3. Trimming took 1 base from V and 1 from J; bases not matched to a gene: 0. CDR3 sequence reads: CASSLSGGNTGELFF. The CDR3 DNA reads as TGTGCCAGCAGCTTAAGCGGGGGGAACACCGGGGAGCTGTTTTTT.

With respect to this clonotype: A much larger clone lies a single base off, so this may be a read error. No conserved phenylalanine or tryptophan ends this CDR3, so it is likely a read error. V usage is TRBV14 and J usage is TRBJ2-4; D may correspond to TRBD1 or TRBD2 (5 bases each). This CDR3 contains 16 residues. Per the germline V gene, CDR1 is SGHDN and CDR2 is FVKESK. V lost 4 bases and J lost 2, with 15 bases in between. This CDR3 reads CASSPTGAGPKNIQYI. CDR3 DNA: TGTGCCAGCAGCCCCACCGGGGCAGGTCCCAAAAACATTCAGTACATC.

This chain uses TRBV5-1 with TRBJ2-4; 7 bases agree with TRBD1. Trimming removed 1 base from V and 5 bases from J; junction bases left unmatched: 12. Germline values: CDR1 SGHRS, CDR2 YFSETQ. CDR3 length: 17 amino acids. CDR3 loop: CASSLFLSGGVENIQYF. The CDR3 DNA sequence: TGCGCCAGCAGCTTGTTTCTTTCAGGGGGTGTGGAAAACATTCAGTACTTC.